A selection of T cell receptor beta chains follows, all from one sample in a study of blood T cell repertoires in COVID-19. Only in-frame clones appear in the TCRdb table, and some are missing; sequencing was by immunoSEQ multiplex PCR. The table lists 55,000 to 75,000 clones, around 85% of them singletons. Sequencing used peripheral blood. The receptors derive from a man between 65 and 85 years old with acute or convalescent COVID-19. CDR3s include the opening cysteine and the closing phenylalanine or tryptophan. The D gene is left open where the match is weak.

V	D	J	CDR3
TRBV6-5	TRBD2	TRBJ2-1	CASRTSGSLNNEQFF
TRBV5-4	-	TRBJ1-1	CASSLDRRTNTEAFF
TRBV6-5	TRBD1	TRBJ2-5	CASTRGRMETQYF
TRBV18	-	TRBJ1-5	CASSPEEDQPQHF
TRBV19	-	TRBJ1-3	CASTEMGHSSGNTIYF
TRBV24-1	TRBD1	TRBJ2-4	CATSDSGQGNIQYF
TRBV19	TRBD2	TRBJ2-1	CASKSSGSSYNEQFF
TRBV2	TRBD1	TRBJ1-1	CASRPRTGTNTEAFF
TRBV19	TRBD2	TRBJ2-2	CASSIDRVSGRTNTGELFF
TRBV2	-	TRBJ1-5	CASSALTQTQPQHF
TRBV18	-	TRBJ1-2	CASSPSPAGHGYTF
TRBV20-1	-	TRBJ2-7	CSATDRNYEQYF
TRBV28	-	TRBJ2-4	CASRVTLQGNIQYF
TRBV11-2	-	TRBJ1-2	CASSLGAPSITYGYTF
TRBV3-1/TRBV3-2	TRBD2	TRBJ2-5	CASSQGSSGQETQYF
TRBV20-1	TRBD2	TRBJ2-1	CSASLRGDYNEQFF
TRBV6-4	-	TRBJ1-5	CASSLDSNQPQHF
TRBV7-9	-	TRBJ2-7	CASSRDSGRDEQYF
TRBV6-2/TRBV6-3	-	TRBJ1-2	CASSAHQGSGYTF
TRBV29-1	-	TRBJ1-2	CSAQLSPTYGYTF
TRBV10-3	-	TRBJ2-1	CAISESGESYNEQFF
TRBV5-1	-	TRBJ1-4	CASSSLGTTGDEKLFF
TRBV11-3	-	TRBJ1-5	CASSLEVGSSNQPQHF
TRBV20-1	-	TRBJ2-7	CSAAIYEQYF
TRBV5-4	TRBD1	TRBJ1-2	CASSPVYGGEGAIRF
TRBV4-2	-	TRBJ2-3	CASSQVGVGDTDTQYF
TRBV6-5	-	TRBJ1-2	CASGGGYGYTF
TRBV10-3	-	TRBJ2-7	CAISERRGPDEQYF
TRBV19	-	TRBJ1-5	CASNTGLSNQPQHF
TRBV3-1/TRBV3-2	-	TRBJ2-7	CASRDNSYEQYF
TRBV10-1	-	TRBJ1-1	CASSEDAGNTEAFF
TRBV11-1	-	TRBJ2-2	CASSSRRQLTGELFF
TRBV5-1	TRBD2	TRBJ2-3	CASSLANSGLTDTQYF
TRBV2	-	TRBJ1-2	CASRSETRQNYGYTF
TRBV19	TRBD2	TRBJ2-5	CASSDLAGGPETQYF
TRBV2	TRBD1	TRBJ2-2	CASIQGITGELFF
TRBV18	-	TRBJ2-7	CASSPDVGQTYEQYF
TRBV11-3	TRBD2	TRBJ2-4	CASSLELAGVSGKNIQYF
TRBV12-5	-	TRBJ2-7	CASGLDLVRGSSYEQYF
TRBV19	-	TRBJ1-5	CASSIPGRGNQPQHF
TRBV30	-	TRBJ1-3	CAWSKDSASGNTIYF
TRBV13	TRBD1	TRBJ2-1	CASTRDSYNEQFF